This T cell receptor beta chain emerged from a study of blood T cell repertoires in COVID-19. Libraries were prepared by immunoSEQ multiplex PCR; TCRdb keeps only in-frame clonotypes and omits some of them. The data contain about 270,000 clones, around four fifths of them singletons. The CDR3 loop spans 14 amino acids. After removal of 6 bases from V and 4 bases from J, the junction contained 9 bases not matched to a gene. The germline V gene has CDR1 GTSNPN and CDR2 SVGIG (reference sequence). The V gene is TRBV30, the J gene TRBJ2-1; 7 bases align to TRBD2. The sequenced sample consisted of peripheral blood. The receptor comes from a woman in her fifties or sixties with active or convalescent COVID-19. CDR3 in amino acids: CACGEGSGYNEQFF. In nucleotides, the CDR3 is TGTGCCTGTGGGGAGGGCAGTGGGTACAATGAGCAGTTCTTC.